This T cell receptor (beta chain) was sequenced during a study of metastatic and nonmetastatic thyroid tumors. Study overall: The study looked at repertoires side by side in blood and in tumor or nodule tissue from malignant and benign thyroid patients. General study findings and limits: Relative to benign nodules, malignant thyroid tumors were reportedly characterized by significantly elevated TCR beta diversity in blood and tumor.

The CDR3 spans 15 residues. Looked up from germline, CDR1 is SGHRS and CDR2 is YFSETQ. V was clipped by 4 bases and J by 3 bases; unmatched bases: 6. Methods used by the authors: Across clinicopathological groups, CDR3 differences served as the basis for building a distant-metastasis classifier for papillary thyroid cancer. Using MiXCR, TCRdb reanalyzed the PCR reads. V and J calls and clone size were set by TCRdb, not the authors. The table records 7,000 to 8,000 clones, around a third of them present only once. Every patient was untreated before thyroid surgery. This clone is medium-sized (0.01 to 0.1%) in the sample. Its antigen is not known.

The source material was tumor tissue. This sequence was found in a female donor with papillary thyroid cancer or a benign thyroid nodule (not recorded which). Some clones in this sample may be carry-over from other donors' samples. The rearrangement joins TRBV5-1 to TRBJ1-2; 10 nucleotides agree with TRBD1. This CDR3 is CASSPQTGGHYGYTF. CDR3 coding DNA: TGCGCCAGCAGCCCGCAGACAGGGGGCCACTATGGCTACACCTTC.